Listed here are 7 T cell receptor beta chains from one sample, sequenced in a study of blood T cell repertoires in COVID-19. Repertoires were generated with immunoSEQ multiplex PCR, while TCRdb's copy carries only in-frame clones and drops some. Of around 300,000 clones in the sample, 90% are singletons; the top ten hold around 4.5%. The sample comprised PBMCs or T cells enriched from blood (not recorded which). The origin of the receptors is a woman younger than 30 with acute COVID-19.

The chain combines TRBV10-3 with TRBJ1-1; D is ambiguous. V lost 3 bases and J 6 bases, leaving 11 bases between the germline ends. Germline lookup yields CDR1 ENHRY and CDR2 SYGVKD. The CDR3 has 13 amino acids. This CDR3 reads CAISELGKAEAFF. The CDR3 region has the DNA TGTGCCATCAGTGAATTGGGCAAGGCTGAAGCTTTCTTT.

Written as DNA, the CDR3 is TGTGCCAGCAGCTTAGAGGGCCCCAGCGGGGTCTCCTACGAGCAGTACTTC. This translates into CASSLEGPSGVSYEQYF. The genes are TRBV7-2 and TRBJ2-7; 7 positions agree with TRBD2. Germline V gives CDR1 SGHTA, CDR2 FQGNSA. V lost 1 base and J lost 0; bases outside the gene matches: 9. The CDR3 runs 17 residues.

This sequence joins TRBV10-2 and TRBJ2-1, with 10 bases aligning to TRBD2. The CDR3 is 16 residues long. Germline CDR1 reads WSHSY; CDR2 reads SAAADI. With V trimmed by 8 bases and J by 0 bases, 7 bases remained unmatched. DNA of the CDR3: TGCGCCAGCGCCAAACTAGCGGGAAACTCCTACAATGAGCAGTTCTTC. Translation gives CASAKLAGNSYNEQFF.

The gene calls are TRBV19 and TRBJ1-3; D remains ambiguous. Trimming shortened V by 2 bases and J by 0 bases, and 8 bases separated the two germline ends. Germline V gives CDR1 LNHDA, CDR2 SQIVND (reference sequence). This CDR3 has 15 residues. In DNA, the CDR3 is TGTGCCAGTAGTATATCGGTTGTCTCTGGAAACACCATATATTTT. It yields the protein CASSISVVSGNTIYF.

This sequence joins TRBV11-1 and TRBJ1-1; 10 bases map to TRBD1. V trimming: 5 bases; J trimming: 5 bases; junction bases outside the gene matches: 5. Germline CDR1 is SGHAT and CDR2 is FQDESV (reference sequence). The CDR3 totals 14 residues. The CDR3 nucleotides read TGTGCCAGCAGCCCGGACAGGGGGAGGACTGAAGCTTTCTTT. It encodes CASSPDRGRTEAFF.

The CDR3 region is CASSEREAWTANTEAFF. The CDR3 DNA follows: TGTGCCAGCAGCGAAAGGGAGGCTTGGACGGCGAACACTGAAGCTTTCTTT. This chain uses TRBV13 with TRBJ1-1; D is unclear. This CDR3 comprises 17 residues. The germline V gene has CDR1 PRHDT and CDR2 FYEKMQ (reference sequence). The V gene lost 5 bases and the J gene lost 1 base, with 20 bases spanning the gap.

The J gene is TRBJ2-7, the V gene TRBV19, with D perhaps matching TRBD2 (5 bases). The germline gives CDR1 LNHDA, CDR2 SQIVND (reference sequence). V lost 2 bases and J lost 2, with 10 bases in between. The CDR3 is made up of 14 amino acids. The CDR3 loop reads CASSISGATYEQYF. The CDR3 nucleotides read TGTGCCAGTAGTATAAGCGGAGCAACCTACGAGCAGTACTTC.